Listed below are T cell receptor beta chains from one sample, sequenced in a study of T-cell reconstitution after alpha-beta-depleted transplantation in children. MiXCR was run by TCRdb on the PCR reads, yielding one entry per CDR3 protein. The top ten clones hold roughly 4.5% of a sample with about 360,000 distinct CDR3 sequences, less than 15% of them seen once. The source was PBMCs, collected from the stem cell graft. The receptors here all came from a human donor who donated a stem cell graft to a child with Fanconi anemia. Both conserved end residues are part of each CDR3.

j_call,v_call,cdr3_aa
TRBJ1-2,TRBV5-1,CASSPDREYGYTF
TRBJ1-5,TRBV18,CASSNTGQESQPQHF
TRBJ2-1,TRBV18,CASSQLQSSYNEQFF
TRBJ1-2,TRBV19,CASSTALAGNGYTF
TRBJ2-7,TRBV5-1,CASSLGLGIIYEQYF
TRBJ2-3,TRBV6-4,CASSASPFTTDTQYF
TRBJ2-2,TRBV15,CATSTRRTGLASGELFF
TRBJ1-2,TRBV9,CASSKGVSDGYTF
TRBJ1-4,TRBV12-3/TRBV12-4,CASSFGQGEKLFF
TRBJ2-1,TRBV9,CASSVLVDNEQFF
TRBJ2-3,TRBV20-1,CSAARQGGFSRDTQYF
TRBJ2-1,TRBV12-3/TRBV12-4,CASSSGQGAGNEQFF
TRBJ2-1,TRBV12-3/TRBV12-4,CASSTDREGDSYNEQFF
TRBJ1-6,TRBV10-3,CAISAPRGRDNSPLHF
TRBJ2-2,TRBV24-1,CATSDTRGDSNTGELFF
TRBJ1-5,TRBV11-2,CASSSIQGSQPQHF
TRBJ1-2,TRBV19,CASTDMDWPNYGYTF
TRBJ1-1,TRBV10-2,CASTQPTGVNTEAFF
TRBJ1-1,TRBV11-2,CASSPLGDLMNTEAFF
TRBJ2-7,TRBV3-1,CASSPRTGTHEQYF
TRBJ2-3,TRBV19,CASRDRGASSTDTQYF
TRBJ2-1,TRBV5-4,CASSPPGQMTNEQFF
TRBJ2-1,TRBV4-3,CASSQDLEAYNEQFF
TRBJ2-1,TRBV10-3,CAISESEGEAEQFF
TRBJ1-2,TRBV9,CASSARTGGDGYTF
TRBJ2-7,TRBV5-1,CASSLEEASGAYEQYF
TRBJ2-2,TRBV7-9,CASSWRSRGTGELFF
TRBJ2-2,TRBV3-1,CASQTEGNTGELFF
TRBJ2-3,TRBV7-2,CASSLAYEASGPTDTQYF
TRBJ1-3,TRBV5-5,CASSETWRRNTIYF
TRBJ2-1,TRBV6-2/TRBV6-3,CASSYILAGVNEQFF
TRBJ1-1,TRBV5-5,CASSLAGRETEAFF
TRBJ2-2,TRBV4-3,CASSQVFGRSSGELFF
TRBJ2-1,TRBV3-1,CASSHRGSARNEQFF
TRBJ2-2,TRBV12-3/TRBV12-4,CASSLGGYWGLFF
TRBJ2-5,TRBV4-3,CASSQHRDSQETQYF
TRBJ2-1,TRBV27,CASSMGGPNNEQFF
TRBJ1-2,TRBV7-6,CASSLAGGYGYTF
TRBJ2-3,TRBV19,CASRGLAGYSNPDTQYF
TRBJ2-7,TRBV5-5,CASSLDNYEQYF
TRBJ2-3,TRBV7-2,CASSALAGSTDTQYF
TRBJ2-5,TRBV29-1,CSVEDSTPKETQYF
TRBJ2-1,TRBV4-1,CASSQDPQAAEQFF